These 2 T cell receptor beta chains originate from one sample sequenced in a study of molecular identifiers for immune sequencing clone quantification. MiXCR, run by TCRdb on the PCR reads, gives a single entry per CDR3 protein. The sample gives about 640,000 distinct CDR3 sequences, 15% to 20% of which show up once; roughly 0.85% is in the top ten. The sample taken for sequencing was naive CD8+ T cells from blood, with Jurkat cell RNA spiked in. Subset given: FACS-sorted CD8+CD4-CCR7+CD45RA+ naive T cells. The receptors here all came from a human donor in good health. Some libraries in this study had Jurkat cell RNA spiked in.

Comment on this clonotype: Given a much more abundant clone one base away, this may be a read error. The rearrangement joins TRBV4-3 to TRBJ2-1; 11 nucleotides match TRBD1. Germline trimming cut 1 base from V and 8 bases from J; bases unmatched to any gene: 10. Per germline, CDR1 LGHNA and CDR2 YSLEER. The CDR3 length is 17 residues. DNA of the CDR3: TGCGCCAGCAGCCAAGGTACGGACAGGGGGCTGATTCATGAGCAGTTCTTC. Protein: CASSQGTDRGLIHEQFF.

This clonotype was counted between two and nine times. The V and J genes are TRBV5-4 and TRBJ2-7; D remains unclear. The CDR3 loop spans 14 amino acids. CDR1 is SGHNT, CDR2 YYREEE, per germline (reference sequence). V gave up 0 bases and J gave up 2 bases, with 9 bases separating them. The CDR3 spells CASSLGQSAYEQYF. DNA for the CDR3: TGTGCCAGCAGCTTGGGGCAGTCAGCCTACGAGCAGTACTTC. Full variable domain (rest looked up from reference TRBV5-4 and TRBJ2-7): ETGVTQSPTHLIKTRGQQVTLRCSSQSGHNTVSWYQQALGQGPQFIFQYYREEENGRGNFPPRFSGLQFPNYSSELNVNALELDDSALYLCASSLGQSAYEQYFGPGTRLTVT.